Listed here is a single TCR beta chain. As processed by the authors: Quantification of nucleated cells was approximated via reference gene primer amplification. The protocol was immunoSEQ multiplex PCR, while the TCRdb copy is restricted to in-frame clones and leaves out a portion. For V, J and clone size, that table is used; D and trimming come from the DNA. Of 350,000 to 550,000 clones in the sample, around 89% were seen once. The sample is drawn from a study of blood T cell repertoires in COVID-19. Turning to the study itself: The United States, Italy and Spain were the sources of the acute and convalescent COVID-19 samples. In each case, the material was cDNA or gDNA derived from T cells, B-cell-depleted T cells, or PBMCs.

The CDR3 is 15 amino acids. The V gene end was trimmed by 0 bases and the J gene end by 6 bases; junction bases not matched to a gene: 7. Germline CDR1 is SGHRS and CDR2 is YFSETQ. The specimen was peripheral blood. V is TRBV5-1 and J is TRBJ1-2; TRBD1 agrees at 8 bases. This clonotype was sampled from a woman under 40 with acute or convalescent COVID-19. CDR3 in DNA: TGCGCCAGCAGCTTGGGGACAGGGTTCTTCGATGGCTACACCTTC. This gives the protein CASSLGTGFFDGYTF.